What follows are 23 T cell receptor beta chains derived from one specimen sequenced in a study of blood T cell repertoires in COVID-19. The protocol was immunoSEQ multiplex PCR, while the TCRdb copy is restricted to in-frame clones and leaves out a portion. Of 210,000 or so clones in the sample, 81% were seen once. The sequencing sample was made of PBMCs or T cells enriched from blood (not recorded which). Source of these receptors: a woman aged 45-59 years with acute COVID-19.

This rearrangement joins TRBV5-1 to TRBJ2-5, with 7 nucleotides matching TRBD1. Germline V gives CDR1 SGHRS, CDR2 YFSETQ. The CDR3 sequence is 16 residues long. V shed 2 bases and J 1 base; nucleotides not matched to a gene: 8. CDR3 sequence (DNA): TGCGCCAGCAGCTTCGGACAGGTATCAGTCCAAGAGACCCAGTACTTC. It specifies CASSFGQVSVQETQYF.

This chain connects TRBV28 to TRBJ2-7; 11 bases fit TRBD1. This CDR3 region has 16 residues. V gave up 4 bases and J gave up 7 bases; unmatched junction bases: 12. CDR1 and CDR2 (germline): MDHEN, SYDVKM. The CDR3 sequence: CASSSSPGQGAGEQYF. The CDR3 DNA is TGTGCCAGCAGTTCCTCACCAGGACAGGGGGCTGGGGAGCAGTACTTC.

For the CDR3, the DNA is TGTGCCAGCAGCCCTGAAAGAGGCTCCGGGGAGCTGTTTTTT. It codes for CASSPERGSGELFF. The rearrangement uses TRBV4-2 and TRBJ2-2; D gene ambiguous. Germline V CDR1 and CDR2: LGHNA, YNFKEQ. The CDR3 spans 14 residues. The V gene lost 4 bases and the J gene lost 6 bases, with 12 bases spanning the gap.

The V call is TRBV2, the J call TRBJ2-3, with 8 bases identical to TRBD1. The CDR3 has 13 amino acids. With 4 bases clipped from V and 10 bases from J, the junction kept 7 bases outside the gene matches. Germline CDR1 reads SNHLY; CDR2 reads FYNNEI. The CDR3: CASSGVGQEAQYF. CDR3 DNA sequence: TGTGCCAGCAGTGGAGTGGGACAGGAGGCGCAGTATTTT.

The rearrangement links TRBV28 to TRBJ1-2; D is unclear. V shed 4 bases and J shed 8 bases, with 11 bases lying between them. CDR3 length: 12 residues. The V gene's germline CDR1 is MDHEN and CDR2 SYDVKM. CDR3 loop: CASSSSPEGYTF. CDR3 nucleotide sequence: TGTGCCAGCAGTTCGTCCCCTGAGGGCTACACCTTC.

The chain carries TRBV6-5 and TRBJ1-5; D uncertain. From germline, CDR1 is MNHEY and CDR2 SVGAGI. Between the trimmed V and J ends, which lost 0 bases and 5 bases, there was a span of 14 bases. This CDR3 spans 16 amino acids. The CDR3 DNA reads as TGTGCCAGCAGTTACTCGATTGGCGGCGGGCATCAGCCCCAGCATTTT. Protein product: CASSYSIGGGHQPQHF.

The rearrangement uses TRBV20-1 and TRBJ1-2; 7 bases are a match to TRBD1. V shed 6 bases and J 6 bases; nucleotides not matched to a gene: 4. Germline CDR1 reads DFQATT; CDR2 reads SNEGSKA (reference sequence). The CDR3 contains 11 residues. The CDR3 nucleotides read TGCAGTGCACAGGGGAACGATGGCTACACCTTC. This codes for CSAQGNDGYTF.

This chain links TRBV27 with TRBJ2-1, with 7 bases fitting TRBD2. Trimming cost V 6 bases and J 0 bases; bases outside gene matches: 8. Germline CDR1 and CDR2: MNHEY and SMNVEV (reference sequence). The length of the CDR3 is 16 residues. CDR3 sequence reads: CASRFLAGSSYNEQFF. The CDR3 DNA follows: TGTGCCAGCAGATTTTTAGCGGGCAGCTCCTACAATGAGCAGTTCTTC.

V and J are TRBV14 and TRBJ1-4; the D gene is possibly TRBD1 (6 bases). Germline CDR1 SGHDN, CDR2 FVKESK. This CDR3 comprises 15 residues. V dropped 4 bases and J dropped 7 bases, with 16 bases sitting between them. The CDR3 DNA follows: TGTGCCAGCAGCCCTCAGTGGGGAGGGGGTGAAAAACTGTTTTTT. This encodes CASSPQWGGGEKLFF.

This clone was seen a handful of times. V and J are TRBV5-1 and TRBJ1-1, with 10 positions matching TRBD1. Per germline, CDR1 SGHRS and CDR2 YFSETQ. V lost 4 bases to trimming and J lost 2 bases; unmatched junction nucleotides: 5. The CDR3 runs to 15 residues. This CDR3 reads CASSPETGGNTEAFF. In nucleotides, the CDR3 is TGCGCCAGCAGCCCCGAGACAGGGGGCAACACTGAAGCTTTCTTT. Full variable domain (remainder filled in from reference TRBV5-1 and TRBJ1-1): KAGVTQTPRYLIKTRGQQVTLSCSPISGHRSVSWYQQTPGQGLQFLFEYFSETQRNKGNFPGRFSGRQFSNSRSEMNVSTLELGDSALYLCASSPETGGNTEAFFGQGTRLTVV.

This clone was detected once. The chain has TRBV6-5 and TRBJ1-4; 7 bases fit TRBD1. Trimming took 2 bases from V and 3 from J; bases not matched to a gene: 3. Germline CDR1 MNHEY, CDR2 SVGAGI. This CDR3 region has 15 residues. In nucleotides, the CDR3 is TGTGCCAGCAGTTACCAAGGGGGCGCTAATGAAAAACTGTTTTTT. Amino acids: CASSYQGGANEKLFF.

This chain links TRBV18 with TRBJ1-2; D possibly corresponds to TRBD1 (5 bases). V shed 2 bases and J shed 2 bases, with 15 bases lying between them. The CDR3 loop spans 16 amino acids. From germline, CDR1 is KGHSH and CDR2 LQKENI. The CDR3 region has the DNA TGTGCCAGCTCACCAATCGGTACAGGTGGCAACTATGGCTACACCTTC. Its translation: CASSPIGTGGNYGYTF.

This chain links TRBV6-8 with TRBJ1-5; D is perhaps TRBD1 (6 bases). The CDR3 has 16 amino acids. CDR1 MNHGY and CDR2 SAAAGT come from the germline V gene. V lost 4 bases and J 0 bases, leaving 13 bases between the germline ends. CDR3 protein: CASSWINRDSNQPQHF. CDR3 DNA: TGTGCCAGCAGTTGGATTAACAGGGATAGCAATCAGCCCCAGCATTTT.

This clone was seen once. V is TRBV28 and J is TRBJ2-7, with TRBD1 identical over 9 bases. There are 15 residues in the CDR3. CDR1 is MDHEN and CDR2 is SYDVKM in the germline V gene. J was trimmed by 3 bases and V by 6 bases; bases with no gene match: 9. The CDR3 loop reads CASRKGGQGRYEQYF. Written as DNA, the CDR3 is TGTGCCAGCAGAAAGGGAGGACAGGGGCGCTACGAGCAGTACTTC. Using reference TRBV28 and TRBJ2-7 for the parts outside the CDR3, the full variable domain is DVKVTQSSRYLVKRTGEKVFLECVQDMDHENMFWYRQDPGLGLRLIYFSYDVKMKEKGDIPEGYSVSREKKERFSLILESASTNQTSMYLCASRKGGQGRYEQYFGPGTRLTVT.

DNA for the CDR3: TGTGCCAGCAGTTACATTCGGAGAACTAACACCGGGGAGCTGTTTTTT. Its protein is CASSYIRRTNTGELFF. The rearrangement joins TRBV6-2 or TRBV6-3 to TRBJ2-2; D remains ambiguous. Germline V gene sequence: CDR1 MNHEY, CDR2 SVGEGT. CDR3 length: 16 amino acids. V was shortened by 2 bases and J by 2 bases, with 12 bases between the two germline ends.

The gene calls are TRBV12-2 and TRBJ2-5; TRBD2, the table's D call, lacks a check against the DNA. TRBV12-2 is given as a pseudogene. This CDR3 has 21 residues. The CDR3 sequence: CASRLVGRRLAGGVLGETQYF. CDR3 nucleotides: TGTGCAAGTCGCTTAGTGGGCCGGAGACTAGCGGGGGGAGTCCTAGGGGAGACCCAGTACTTC.

This chain joins TRBV3-1 (or the pseudogene TRBV3-2) and TRBJ1-4; 9 bases are a match to TRBD1. V trimming: 2 bases; J trimming: 0 bases; junction bases outside the gene matches: 7. Germline CDR1 is LGHDT and CDR2 is YNNKEL (reference sequence). The CDR3 totals 18 residues. CDR3 sequence reads: CASSQRPGQGATNEKLFF. The CDR3 region has the DNA TGTGCCAGCAGCCAACGACCGGGACAGGGCGCAACTAATGAAAAACTGTTTTTT.

This chain links TRBV29-1 with TRBJ2-7; D may be TRBD2 (5 bases). CDR1 SQVTM and CDR2 ANQGSEA come from the germline V gene. This CDR3 is 13 amino acids long. Trimming left V 4 bases short and J 5 bases short, with 15 bases between. CDR3 DNA: TGCAGCGTTGCCCCCGGGAAGGTCGACGAGCAGTACTTC. Translated: CSVAPGKVDEQYF.

CDR3 protein: CASSLDGFRVGGYTF. DNA of the CDR3: TGTGCCAGCAGCTTAGATGGTTTCAGGGTAGGAGGCTACACCTTC. V is TRBV7-8 and J is TRBJ1-2; TRBD1 might be the D (5 bases). Trimming stripped 1 base from V and 8 bases from J, with 17 bases between. CDR3 length: 15 residues. Looked up from germline, CDR1 is SGHVS and CDR2 is FQNEAQ.

A single count supports this clone. The rearrangement uses TRBV18 and TRBJ1-6, with D maybe TRBD1 (6 bases). Germline CDR1 reads KGHSH; CDR2 reads LQKENI. The length of the CDR3 is 14 residues. Trimming cost V 2 bases and J 8 bases, with 10 bases left between them. The CDR3 region has the DNA TGTGCCAGCTCACCAAAGGGGGTGGATTCACCCCTCCACTTT. As protein: CASSPKGVDSPLHF.

This chain joins TRBV19 and TRBJ1-6, with D possibly being TRBD1 (6 bases). The germline V gene has CDR1 LNHDA and CDR2 SQIVND (reference sequence). This CDR3 spans 16 amino acids. V was clipped by 6 bases and J by 4 bases, with 16 bases between them. Here the CDR3 DNA reads TGTGCCAGTAGGACAGGAGATAAAATTTATAATTCACCCCTCCACTTT. Translating gives CASRTGDKIYNSPLHF. The entire variable domain, with the rest obtained from reference TRBV19 and TRBJ1-6, is as follows: DGGITQSPKYLFRKEGQNVTLSCEQNLNHDAMYWYRQDPGQGLRLIYYSQIVNDFQKGDIAEGYSVSREKKESFPLTVTSAQKNPTAFYLCASRTGDKIYNSPLHFGNGTRLTVT.

In regard to this clone: This sample includes further DNA sequences coding for the same CDR3. V usage is TRBV11-2 and J usage is TRBJ1-1; D not resolved. CDR3 size: 14 residues. Trimming removed 2 bases from V and 4 bases from J, with 11 bases in between. Looked up from germline, CDR1 is SGHAT and CDR2 is FQNNGV. This CDR3 is CASSLRWGGTEAFF. CDR3 nucleotide sequence: TGTGCCAGCAGCTTACGCTGGGGAGGCACTGAAGCTTTCTTT.

This clone was recorded a few times. The J gene is TRBJ1-2, the V gene TRBV18, with TRBD1 matching 8 bases. CDR3 size: 15 residues. Germline CDR1 and CDR2: KGHSH and LQKENI. V shed 4 bases and J 2 bases; nucleotides not matched to a gene: 6. The CDR3 reads CASSRPGTGNYGYTF. In DNA, the CDR3 is TGTGCCAGCTCACGTCCCGGGACAGGAAACTATGGCTACACCTTC.